The 16 T cell receptor beta chains listed next were all sequenced from one sample in a study of OX40 agonist ivuxolimab in advanced cancers. The assay was immunoSEQ multiplex PCR, and TCRdb's table has in-frame clones only and misses some. The sample holds about 56,000 clones, 85% to 90% seen once. Sequencing was performed on CD4+ or CD8+ T cells sorted from blood, taken in a trial of the OX40 agonist ivuxolimab. These receptors were collected from an adult with an advanced solid tumor such as melanoma, head and neck, liver or kidney cancer.

The chain couples TRBV13 to TRBJ2-3, with D perhaps TRBD1 (6 bases). The CDR3 length is 16 residues. The germline CDR1 and CDR2 sequences are PRHDT and FYEKMQ (reference sequence). V was pared by 0 bases and J by 4 bases, with 14 bases between. The CDR3: CASSLGVGAVPDTQYF. DNA for the CDR3: TGTGCCAGCAGCTTAGGAGTGGGGGCAGTTCCAGATACGCAGTATTTT.

This chain connects TRBV6-1 to TRBJ2-7, with 10 bases that match TRBD1. From germline, CDR1 is MNHNS and CDR2 SASEGT. This CDR3 comprises 15 residues. Trimming at V came to 6 bases and at J to 4 bases, leaving 9 bases not matched to a gene. CDR3 nucleotide sequence: TGTGCCAGCAGAGAACAGGGACAGGGGACTTACGAGCAGTACTTC. As protein: CASREQGQGTYEQYF.

CDR3 in amino acids: CASSRTGTPYEQYF. The CDR3, as DNA: TGTGCCAGCAGCAGGACAGGGACCCCCTACGAGCAGTACTTC. V is TRBV7-8 and J is TRBJ2-7, with 8 bases that match TRBD1. Germline lookup yields CDR1 SGHVS and CDR2 FQNEAQ. CDR3 size: 14 residues. The V gene end was trimmed by 5 bases and the J gene end by 2 bases; junction bases not matched to a gene: 5.

The chain is built from TRBV18 and TRBJ1-2, with D perhaps TRBD1 (5 bases). Germline-derived CDR1 and CDR2 are KGHSH and LQKENI. The CDR3 spans 14 residues. V dropped 1 base and J dropped 1 base, with 7 bases sitting between them. CDR3 sequence (DNA): TGTGCCAGCTCACCACTAGACAGTAACTATGGCTACACCTTC. Amino acid sequence: CASSPLDSNYGYTF.

This chain connects TRBV27 to TRBJ1-6; TRBD1 matches at 9 bases. The length of the CDR3 is 16 residues. V lost 1 base and J lost 7; bases outside the gene matches: 5. Germline V gives CDR1 MNHEY, CDR2 SMNVEV (reference sequence). For the CDR3, the DNA is TGTGCCAGCAGTTTATTTACAGGGGGCTGGAATTCACCCCTCCACTTT. This translates into CASSLFTGGWNSPLHF.

The chain uses TRBV6-6 and TRBJ1-2, with D unclear. The CDR3 extends over 15 amino acids. Germline CDR1 reads MNHNY; CDR2 reads SVGAGI (reference sequence). V dropped 6 bases and J dropped 0 bases, with 14 bases sitting between them. CDR3 region: CASRKTPGANYGYTF. The CDR3 region has the DNA TGTGCCAGCAGAAAAACCCCGGGAGCTAACTATGGCTACACCTTC.

This chain links TRBV5-5 with TRBJ2-5; 12 nucleotides match TRBD2. V was clipped by 2 bases and J by 4 bases; unmatched bases: 6. Germline V gene sequence: CDR1 SGHKS, CDR2 YYEKEE (reference sequence). This CDR3 region has 16 residues. DNA for the CDR3: TGTGCCAGCAGCTTAACTAGCGGGGGGCCAGGAGAGACCCAGTACTTC. Residues: CASSLTSGGPGETQYF.

This clone was seen a handful of times. The V gene is TRBV10-2, the J gene TRBJ2-7; 7 bases map to TRBD2. Germline V lookup: CDR1 WSHSY, CDR2 SAAADI. The CDR3 loop spans 17 amino acids. V lost 2 bases, J lost 3 bases, and 13 bases stayed unmatched. CDR3 sequence reads: CASSEALGTTESYEQYF. The CDR3 region has the DNA TGCGCCAGCAGTGAGGCATTGGGGACTACGGAAAGCTACGAGCAGTACTTC.

The V call is TRBV30, the J call TRBJ2-3, with D perhaps TRBD1 (6 bases). The CDR3 is 14 amino acids. The germline V gene has CDR1 GTSNPN and CDR2 SVGIG (reference sequence). Trimming removed 2 bases at V and 4 bases at J, with 13 bases between. The DNA of the CDR3 is TGTGCCTGGAGTTCACAGGGTAGCGCAGATACGCAGTATTTT. Protein sequence: CAWSSQGSADTQYF.

The chain is built from TRBV18 and TRBJ1-2; 10 nucleotides agree with TRBD1. The CDR3 length is 14 residues. Unmatched junction bases numbered 4, after V lost 1 base and J lost 8 bases. Per the germline V gene, CDR1 is KGHSH and CDR2 is LQKENI. The CDR3 sequence: CASSPQDRGLGYTF. Here the CDR3 DNA reads TGTGCCAGCTCACCACAAGACAGGGGGCTGGGCTACACCTTC.

This sequence joins TRBV27 and TRBJ1-5; weak D call: TRBD1 (5 bases). The CDR3 totals 14 residues. Looked up from germline, CDR1 is MNHEY and CDR2 is SMNVEV (reference sequence). V lost 5 bases, J lost 7 bases, and 15 bases lay in between. The DNA of the CDR3 is TGTGCCAGCAGTCGAGGGGACGGATTCCAGCCCCAGCATTTT. Its translation: CASSRGDGFQPQHF.

V usage is TRBV7-9 and J usage is TRBJ1-2, with a tentative D call TRBD1 (5 bases). V lost 6 bases to trimming and J lost 2 bases, with 16 bases between them. CDR3 length equals 15 residues. Germline V gene sequence: CDR1 SEHNR, CDR2 FQNEAQ (reference sequence). CDR3 nucleotides: TGTGCCAGCAGACCCTCTCTGACAGAAAACTATGGCTACACCTTC. It yields the protein CASRPSLTENYGYTF.

The rearrangement uses TRBV28 and TRBJ2-6, with 8 bases identical to TRBD2. Germline-derived CDR1 and CDR2 are MDHEN and SYDVKM. This CDR3 contains 15 residues. V was pared by 6 bases and J by 4 bases, with 5 bases of the junction left unmatched. CDR3 DNA sequence: TGTGCCAGCAGGTCCGGGGGGGCCGGGGCCAACGTCCTGACTTTC. It translates to CASRSGGAGANVLTF.

CDR3 protein: CASSQTRGAKNIQYF. The CDR3 DNA follows: TGTGCCAGCAGCCAAACCCGGGGAGCCAAAAACATTCAGTACTTC. This rearrangement joins TRBV14 to TRBJ2-4, with a tentative D call TRBD2 (5 bases). V lost 2 bases to trimming and J lost 0 bases, with 8 bases between them. The CDR3 has 15 residues. Germline-derived CDR1 and CDR2 are SGHDN and FVKESK.

The genes are TRBV28 and TRBJ2-3; TRBD2 matches 8 bases. J was trimmed by 0 bases and V by 9 bases; bases with no gene match: 2. In germline, CDR1 is MDHEN, CDR2 SYDVKM. The CDR3 covers 13 residues. The CDR3 protein is CASVAGSTDTQYF. The CDR3 DNA sequence: TGTGCCAGTGTAGCGGGGAGCACAGATACGCAGTATTTT. Variable domain in full (rest from reference TRBV28 and TRBJ2-3): DVKVTQSSRYLVKRTGEKVFLECVQDMDHENMFWYRQDPGLGLRLIYFSYDVKMKEKGDIPEGYSVSREKKERFSLILESASTNQTSMYLCASVAGSTDTQYFGPGTRLTVL.

This sequence joins TRBV27 and TRBJ1-6; possible D gene TRBD1, 6 bases. CDR3 size: 12 residues. Trimming shortened V by 4 bases and J by 8 bases, and 6 bases separated the two germline ends. The V gene's germline CDR1 is MNHEY and CDR2 SMNVEV (reference sequence). DNA for the CDR3: TGTGCCAGCAGTTACAGGGATTCACCCCTCCACTTT. This gives the protein CASSYRDSPLHF.